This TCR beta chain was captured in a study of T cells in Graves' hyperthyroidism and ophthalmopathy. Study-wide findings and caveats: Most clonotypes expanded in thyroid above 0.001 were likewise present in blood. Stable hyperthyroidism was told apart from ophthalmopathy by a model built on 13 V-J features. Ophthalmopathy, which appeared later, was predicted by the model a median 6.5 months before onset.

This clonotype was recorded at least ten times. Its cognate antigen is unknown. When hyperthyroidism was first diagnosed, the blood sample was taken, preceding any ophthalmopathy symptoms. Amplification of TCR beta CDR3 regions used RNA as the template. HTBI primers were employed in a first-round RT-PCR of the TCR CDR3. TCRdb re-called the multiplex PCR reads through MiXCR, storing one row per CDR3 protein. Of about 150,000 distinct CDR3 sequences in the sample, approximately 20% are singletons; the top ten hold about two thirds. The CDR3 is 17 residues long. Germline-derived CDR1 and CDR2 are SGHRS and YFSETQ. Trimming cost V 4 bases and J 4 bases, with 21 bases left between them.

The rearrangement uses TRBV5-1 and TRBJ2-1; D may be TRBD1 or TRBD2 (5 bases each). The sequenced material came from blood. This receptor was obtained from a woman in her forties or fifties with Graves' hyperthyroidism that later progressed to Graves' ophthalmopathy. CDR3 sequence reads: CASSPSFMGDGYNEQFF. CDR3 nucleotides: TGCGCCAGCAGCCCCTCATTTATGGGGGACGGGTACAATGAGCAGTTCTTC.